This T cell receptor beta chain originates from a study of spatial heterogeneity in lung cancer. General study points: Tumor TCRs that were ubiquitous and expanded showed up in blood more at resection than follow-up.

TCRdb recomputed calls from the 5' RACE reads with MiXCR, one row per CDR3 protein. The table shows some 41,000 distinct CDR3 sequences, with approximately 24% occurring only once. Described time point: blood at routine non-recurrence follow-up after resection. This clonotype was observed a few times. Its antigen is unknown. V was pared by 5 bases and J by 3 bases, with 17 bases between. This CDR3 has 15 residues. CDR1 is MNHEY and CDR2 is SMNVEV in the germline V gene (reference sequence). Sequenced here: PBMCs, sampled at follow-up. The genes are TRBV27 and TRBJ2-7, with a weak D call TRBD2 (6 bases). The source of this sequence is a female donor with early-stage non-small cell lung cancer. CDR3 nucleotide sequence: TGTGCCAGCAGTGCCGCTGGAGAGGGAGGCTACGAGCAGTACTTC. This codes for CASSAAGEGGYEQYF.